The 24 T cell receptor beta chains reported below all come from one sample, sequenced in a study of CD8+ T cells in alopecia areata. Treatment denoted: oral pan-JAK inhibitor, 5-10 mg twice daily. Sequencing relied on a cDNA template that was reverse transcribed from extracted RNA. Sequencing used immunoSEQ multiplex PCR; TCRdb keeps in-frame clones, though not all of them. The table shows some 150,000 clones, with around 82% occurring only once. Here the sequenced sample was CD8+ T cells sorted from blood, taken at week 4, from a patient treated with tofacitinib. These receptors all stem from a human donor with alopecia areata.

CDR3 DNA: TGTGCCAGCAGCTTAGGCGGAAACACTGAAGCTTTCTTT. Its protein is CASSLGGNTEAFF. This chain joins TRBV11-1 and TRBJ1-1; unclear D gene. Germline-derived CDR1 and CDR2 are SGHAT and FQDESV (reference sequence). The CDR3 loop spans 13 amino acids. V lost 1 base and J lost 2, with 5 bases in between.

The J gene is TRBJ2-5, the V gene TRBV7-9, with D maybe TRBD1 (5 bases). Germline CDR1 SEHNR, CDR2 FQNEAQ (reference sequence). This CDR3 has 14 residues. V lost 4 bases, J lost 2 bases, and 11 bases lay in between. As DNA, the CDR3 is TGTGCCAGCAGCTCAGAGACAGAACAAGAGACCCAGTACTTC. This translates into CASSSETEQETQYF.

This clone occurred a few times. The CDR3 spells CSVVWDEQYF. DNA of the CDR3: TGCAGCGTTGTCTGGGACGAGCAGTACTTC. This chain uses TRBV29-1 with TRBJ2-7; D remains ambiguous. There are 10 residues in the CDR3. Trimming removed 4 bases from V and 5 bases from J, with 6 bases in between. In germline, CDR1 is SQVTM, CDR2 ANQGSEA.

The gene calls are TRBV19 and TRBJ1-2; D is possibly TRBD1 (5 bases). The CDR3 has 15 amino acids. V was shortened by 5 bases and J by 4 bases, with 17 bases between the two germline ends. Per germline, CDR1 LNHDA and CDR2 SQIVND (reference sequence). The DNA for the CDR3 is TGTGCCAGTAGTCCCGGGACGGGAGAGGGCTATGGCTACACCTTC. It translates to CASSPGTGEGYGYTF.

CDR3 in amino acids: CASSPRTGGPYEQYF. The CDR3 DNA follows: TGTGCCAGTAGTCCTCGGACAGGGGGCCCCTACGAGCAGTACTTC. The gene calls are TRBV19 and TRBJ2-7; 11 bases are shared with TRBD1. Germline values: CDR1 LNHDA, CDR2 SQIVND (reference sequence). Trimming took 5 bases from V and 2 from J; bases not matched to a gene: 5. This CDR3 comprises 15 residues.

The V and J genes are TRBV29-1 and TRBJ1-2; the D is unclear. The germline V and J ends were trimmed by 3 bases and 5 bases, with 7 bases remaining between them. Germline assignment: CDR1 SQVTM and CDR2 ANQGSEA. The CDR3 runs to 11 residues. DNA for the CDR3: TGCAGCGTTGAGACCGCTTATGGCTACACCTTC. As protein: CSVETAYGYTF.

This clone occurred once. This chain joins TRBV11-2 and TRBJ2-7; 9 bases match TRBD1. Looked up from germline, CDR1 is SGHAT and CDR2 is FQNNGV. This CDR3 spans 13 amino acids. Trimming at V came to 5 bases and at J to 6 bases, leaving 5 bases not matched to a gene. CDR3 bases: TGTGCCAGCAGCGGCCGGACAGGGGCCGAGCAGTACTTC. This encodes CASSGRTGAEQYF.

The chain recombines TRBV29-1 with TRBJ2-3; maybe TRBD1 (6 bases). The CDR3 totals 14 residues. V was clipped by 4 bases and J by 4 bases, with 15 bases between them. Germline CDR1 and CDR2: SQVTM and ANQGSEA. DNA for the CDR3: TGCAGCGTTGTGGGGGCCCCAGGGGCAGATACGCAGTATTTT. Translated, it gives CSVVGAPGADTQYF.

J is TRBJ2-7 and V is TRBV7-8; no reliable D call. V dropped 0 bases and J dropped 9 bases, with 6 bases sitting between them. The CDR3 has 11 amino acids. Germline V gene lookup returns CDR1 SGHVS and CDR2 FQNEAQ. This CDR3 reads CASSLAGRQYF. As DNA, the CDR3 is TGTGCCAGCAGCTTAGCCGGTCGGCAGTACTTC.

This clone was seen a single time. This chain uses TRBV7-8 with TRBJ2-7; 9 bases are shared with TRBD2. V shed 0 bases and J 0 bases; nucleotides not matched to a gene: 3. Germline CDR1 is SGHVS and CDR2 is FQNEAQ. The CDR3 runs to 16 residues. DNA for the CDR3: TGTGCCAGCAGCTTAGCGAGTAGCGGGGGCTCCTACGAGCAGTACTTC. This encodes CASSLASSGGSYEQYF.

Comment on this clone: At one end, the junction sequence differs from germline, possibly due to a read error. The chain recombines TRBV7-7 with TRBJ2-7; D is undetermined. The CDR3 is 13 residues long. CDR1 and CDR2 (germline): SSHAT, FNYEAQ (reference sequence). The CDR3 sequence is CASSPPDHSEQYF. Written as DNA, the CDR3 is TGTGCTAGCAGCCCCCCGGATCACAGCGAGCAGTACTTC.

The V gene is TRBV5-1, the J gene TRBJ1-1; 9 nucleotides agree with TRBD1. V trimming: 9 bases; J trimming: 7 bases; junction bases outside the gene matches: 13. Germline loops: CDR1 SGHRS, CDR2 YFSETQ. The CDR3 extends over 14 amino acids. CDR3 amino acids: CATRTNPGQGEAFF. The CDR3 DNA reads TGCGCCACCCGTACCAACCCGGGACAGGGTGAAGCTTTCTTT.

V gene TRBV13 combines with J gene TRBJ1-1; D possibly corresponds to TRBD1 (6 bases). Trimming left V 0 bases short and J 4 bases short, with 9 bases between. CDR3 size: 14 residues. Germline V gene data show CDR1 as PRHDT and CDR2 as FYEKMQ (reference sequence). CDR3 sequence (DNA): TGTGCCAGCAGCTTAGGCAGGGGTCGCACTGAAGCTTTCTTT. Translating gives CASSLGRGRTEAFF.

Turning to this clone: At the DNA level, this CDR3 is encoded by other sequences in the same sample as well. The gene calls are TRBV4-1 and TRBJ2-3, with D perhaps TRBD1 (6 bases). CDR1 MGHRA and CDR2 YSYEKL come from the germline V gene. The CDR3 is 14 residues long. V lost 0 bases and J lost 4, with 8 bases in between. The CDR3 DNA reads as TGCGCCAGCAGCCAAGACAGGGGCGCAGATACGCAGTATTTT. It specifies CASSQDRGADTQYF.

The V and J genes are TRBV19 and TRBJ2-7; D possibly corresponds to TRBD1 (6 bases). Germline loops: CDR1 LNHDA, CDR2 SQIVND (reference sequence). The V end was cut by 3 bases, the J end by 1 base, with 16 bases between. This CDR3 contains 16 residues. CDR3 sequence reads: CASSIGAGVESYEQYF. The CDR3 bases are TGTGCCAGTAGTATCGGTGCAGGGGTGGAATCCTACGAGCAGTACTTC.

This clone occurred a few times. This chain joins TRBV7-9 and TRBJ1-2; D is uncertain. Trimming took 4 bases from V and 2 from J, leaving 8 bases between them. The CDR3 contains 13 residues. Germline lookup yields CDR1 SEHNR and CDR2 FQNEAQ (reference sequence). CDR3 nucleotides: TGTGCCAGCAGCTCTACACAGAACTATGGCTACACCTTC. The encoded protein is CASSSTQNYGYTF.

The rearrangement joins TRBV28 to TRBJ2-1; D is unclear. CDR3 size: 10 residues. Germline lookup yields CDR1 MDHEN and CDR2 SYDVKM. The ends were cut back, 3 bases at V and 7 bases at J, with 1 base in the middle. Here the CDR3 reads CASSFNEQFF. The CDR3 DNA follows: TGTGCCAGCAGTTTTAATGAGCAGTTCTTC. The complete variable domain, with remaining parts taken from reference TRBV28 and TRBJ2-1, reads DVKVTQSSRYLVKRTGEKVFLECVQDMDHENMFWYRQDPGLGLRLIYFSYDVKMKEKGDIPEGYSVSREKKERFSLILESASTNQTSMYLCASSFNEQFFGPGTRLTVL.

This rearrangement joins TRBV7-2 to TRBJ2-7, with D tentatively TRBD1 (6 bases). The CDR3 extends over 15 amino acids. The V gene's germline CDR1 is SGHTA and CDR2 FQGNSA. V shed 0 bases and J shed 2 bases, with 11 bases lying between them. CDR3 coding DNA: TGTGCCAGCAGCTTAGCCCCATCAGGGGCCTACGAGCAGTACTTC. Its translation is CASSLAPSGAYEQYF.

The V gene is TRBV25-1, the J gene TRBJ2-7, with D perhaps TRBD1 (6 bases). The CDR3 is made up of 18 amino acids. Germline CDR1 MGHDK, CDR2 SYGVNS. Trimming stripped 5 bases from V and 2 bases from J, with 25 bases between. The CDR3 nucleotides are TGTGCCAGCAGTCACGACGGGACACGATTACCAGGACCCTACGAGCAGTACTTC. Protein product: CASSHDGTRLPGPYEQYF.

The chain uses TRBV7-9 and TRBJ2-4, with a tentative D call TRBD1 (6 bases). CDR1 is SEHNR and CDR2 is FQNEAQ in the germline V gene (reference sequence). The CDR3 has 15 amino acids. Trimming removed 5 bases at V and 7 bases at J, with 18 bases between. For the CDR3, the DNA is TGTGCCAGCAGCCGAAACGACCAGGGGAGCAACATTCAGTACTTC. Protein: CASSRNDQGSNIQYF.

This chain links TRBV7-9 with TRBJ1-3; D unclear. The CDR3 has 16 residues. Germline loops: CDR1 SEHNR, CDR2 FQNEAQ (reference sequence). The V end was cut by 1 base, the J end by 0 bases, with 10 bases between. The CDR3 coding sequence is TGTGCCAGCAGCTTAGAAGGAGGGCCCTCTGGAAACACCATATATTTT. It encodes CASSLEGGPSGNTIYF.

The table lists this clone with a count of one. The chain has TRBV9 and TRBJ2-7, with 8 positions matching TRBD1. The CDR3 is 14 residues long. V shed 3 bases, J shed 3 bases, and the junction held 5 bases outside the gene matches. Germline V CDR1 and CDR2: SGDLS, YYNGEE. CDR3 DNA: TGTGCCAGCAGCGGCGGACAGGGCCACTACGAGCAGTACTTC. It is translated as CASSGGQGHYEQYF.

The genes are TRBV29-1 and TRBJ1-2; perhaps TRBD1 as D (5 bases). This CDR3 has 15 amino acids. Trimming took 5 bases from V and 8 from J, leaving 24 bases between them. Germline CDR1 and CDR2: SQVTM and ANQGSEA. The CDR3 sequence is CSVYTQGGGRIGYTF. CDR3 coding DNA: TGCAGCGTTTACACCCAGGGCGGGGGAAGGATCGGCTACACCTTC. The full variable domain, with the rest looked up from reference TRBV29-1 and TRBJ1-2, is SAVISQKPSRDICQRGTSLTIQCQVDSQVTMMFWYRQQPGQSLTLIATANQGSEATYESGFVIDKFPISRPNLTFSTLTVSNMSPEDSSIYLCSVYTQGGGRIGYTFGSGTRLTVV.

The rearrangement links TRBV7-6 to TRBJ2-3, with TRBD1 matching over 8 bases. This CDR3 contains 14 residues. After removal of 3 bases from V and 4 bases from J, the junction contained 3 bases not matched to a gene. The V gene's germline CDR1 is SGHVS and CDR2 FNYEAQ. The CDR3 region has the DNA TGTGCCAGCAGCTTGGAGACAGGGGCAGATACGCAGTATTTT. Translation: CASSLETGADTQYF.